The clone carrying this T cell receptor beta chain was seen a handful of times. This specimen belongs to a study of T cells after yellow fever vaccination. Across the study: Researchers used SMART-Seq v4 Ultra Low Input to prepare fractions that had low cell numbers.

This CDR3 has 15 residues. Trimming stripped 6 bases from V and 8 bases from J, with 20 bases between. MiXCR was run by TCRdb on the 5' RACE reads, yielding one entry per CDR3 protein. Seen here are around 400,000 distinct CDR3 sequences, roughly 11% observed once, and the top ten hold less than 20%. The rearrangement uses TRBV12-3 or TRBV12-4 and TRBJ2-1; tentatively, D is TRBD2 (7 bases). The specimen was PBMCs, collected on the day of the first yellow fever vaccination. This receptor was taken from a man aged 18 to 35 who received the YFV17D yellow fever vaccine. The DNA of the CDR3 is TGTGCCAGCAGGTCGGGTGGGGGGGCGTTCGATGAGCAGTTCTTC. Protein product: CASRSGGGAFDEQFF.